These T cell receptor beta chains were read from a single sample in a study of Ad26.COV2.S vaccination and SARS-CoV-2 variants. Assay: immunoSEQ multiplex PCR; the TCRdb copy retains only in-frame clones and omits some. Of 120,000 to 150,000 clones detected, around 86% appear once; the ten largest clones hold approximately 5%. The sequencing here drew on peripheral blood, taken after recovery from COVID-19. These receptors were obtained from a human donor who had recovered from COVID-19. CDR3s include the opening cysteine and the closing phenylalanine or tryptophan. D genes are given only for firm matches. Only some rows state a clone size, as once, few, many or a class for expanded clones.

V: TRBV4-3
J: TRBJ2-1
D: TRBD2
size: NA
DNA: TGCGCCAGCAGCCGCACCGGGACTAGCTACAATGAGCAGTTCTTC
CDR3: CASSRTGTSYNEQFF

V: TRBV14
J: TRBJ2-5
D: NA
size: NA
DNA: TGTGCCAGCAGCCAAATAGCCGGAGAGACCCAGTACTTC
CDR3: CASSQIAGETQYF

V: TRBV28
J: TRBJ2-3
D: NA
size: NA
DNA: TGTGCCAGCAGTTTTCGTGACATCACAGATACGCAGTATTTT
CDR3: CASSFRDITDTQYF

V: TRBV11-2
J: TRBJ1-3
D: NA
size: once
DNA: TGTGCCAGCAGCTTGGGGACCCCTGGAAACACCATATATTTT
CDR3: CASSLGTPGNTIYF

V: TRBV13
J: TRBJ2-1
D: NA
size: NA
DNA: TGTGCCAGCAGCTTAGTCATAGGTGCAGGTCCGTCTAACAATGAGCAGTTCTTC
CDR3: CASSLVIGAGPSNNEQFF

V: TRBV19
J: TRBJ1-2
D: TRBD1
size: NA
DNA: TGTGCCAGTAGCGGACGGGGACAGGGTTATGGCTACACCTTC
CDR3: CASSGRGQGYGYTF

V: TRBV24-1
J: TRBJ2-3
D: TRBD1
size: NA
DNA: TGTGCCACTTCAGTCCGGGACAGAAACACAGATACGCAGTATTTT
CDR3: CATSVRDRNTDTQYF

V: TRBV4-1
J: TRBJ2-3
D: NA
size: NA
DNA: TGCGCCAGCAGCCCAAAGGCGGGACTCTCTTCAGATACGCAGTATTTT
CDR3: CASSPKAGLSSDTQYF

V: TRBV11-2
J: TRBJ1-1
D: NA
size: NA
DNA: TGTGCCAGCAGCCCGAATGCCGGACGGCAGAACACTGAAGCTTTCTTT
CDR3: CASSPNAGRQNTEAFF

V: TRBV6-2/TRBV6-3
J: TRBJ2-3
D: TRBD2
size: NA
DNA: TGTGCCAGCAGTTACACAGGGACTAGCGCGGATACGCAGTATTTT
CDR3: CASSYTGTSADTQYF

V: TRBV28
J: TRBJ2-7
D: NA
size: NA
DNA: TGTGCCAGCAGTTCCCCGACGTACGAGCAGTACTTC
CDR3: CASSSPTYEQYF

V: TRBV10-3
J: TRBJ2-7
D: TRBD1
size: NA
DNA: TGTGCCACCAGGACAGGGAACTCCTACGAGCAGTACTTC
CDR3: CATRTGNSYEQYF

V: TRBV27
J: TRBJ2-1
D: NA
size: NA
DNA: TGTGCCAGCAGTTGGAATCGTGATGCTGAGCAGTTCTTC
CDR3: CASSWNRDAEQFF

V: TRBV19
J: TRBJ2-5
D: TRBD2
size: NA
DNA: TGTGCCAGTAGTCTTCGGACTAGCGGGGGGTCAGAGACCCAGTACTTC
CDR3: CASSLRTSGGSETQYF

V: TRBV11-2
J: TRBJ2-1
D: TRBD1
size: NA
DNA: TGTGCCAGCGGAGAACAGGGGCCCCTCCTTATGGAGCAGTTCTTC
CDR3: CASGEQGPLLMEQFF

V: TRBV12-5
J: TRBJ1-4
D: NA
size: NA
DNA: TGTGCTAGTGGTTTGGCCCGGGGAAAACTGTTTTTT
CDR3: CASGLARGKLFF

V: TRBV6-2/TRBV6-3
J: TRBJ1-2
D: NA
size: NA
DNA: TGTGCCAGCAGTTACTCGATTGACTTGAATGGCTACACCTTC
CDR3: CASSYSIDLNGYTF

V: TRBV27
J: TRBJ2-7
D: TRBD2
size: NA
DNA: TGTGCCAGCAGTCGAGAACCGGGACTAGTCGCCTACGAGCAGTACTTC
CDR3: CASSREPGLVAYEQYF

V: TRBV6-5
J: TRBJ1-1
D: NA
size: NA
DNA: TGTGCCAGCAGTTACGGGGGGAGGTGGACTGAAGCTTTCTTT
CDR3: CASSYGGRWTEAFF

V: TRBV19
J: TRBJ1-1
D: NA
size: NA
DNA: TGTGCCAGTAGTATCAGACGTCGAGATGAAGCTTTCTTT
CDR3: CASSIRRRDEAFF

V: TRBV28
J: TRBJ2-5
D: TRBD1
size: NA
DNA: TGTGCCAGCAGACCCGGACAGGGGGCGCCGGAGACCCAGTACTTC
CDR3: CASRPGQGAPETQYF

V: TRBV30
J: TRBJ2-7
D: NA
size: few
DNA: TGTGCCTGGAGTGTACGGGGCGCCGAGCAGTACTTC
CDR3: CAWSVRGAEQYF

V: TRBV15
J: TRBJ2-7
D: TRBD2
size: NA
DNA: TGTGCCACCAGCAGAGGAATAGCGGGGAACGACGAGCAGTACTTC
CDR3: CATSRGIAGNDEQYF

V: TRBV27
J: TRBJ1-2
D: NA
size: NA
DNA: TGTGCCAGCAGTTTAGGGTACCCCCTCGGGTCCTCTGATGGCTACACCTTC
CDR3: CASSLGYPLGSSDGYTF

V: TRBV2
J: TRBJ2-5
D: TRBD1
size: NA
DNA: TGTGCCAGCAGTGAGGGTTCTCAGGGGGCTGAGACCCAGTACTTC
CDR3: CASSEGSQGAETQYF

V: TRBV11-2
J: TRBJ2-2
D: NA
size: NA
DNA: TGTGCCAGCAGCTGGGACGCTTTTTCGAACACCGGGGAGCTGTTTTTT
CDR3: CASSWDAFSNTGELFF

V: TRBV28
J: TRBJ1-2
D: NA
size: NA
DNA: TGTGCCAGCAGTTTACGGAGGGGCGCTGTCTATGGCTACACCTTC
CDR3: CASSLRRGAVYGYTF

V: TRBV11-2
J: TRBJ1-1
D: NA
size: NA
DNA: TGTGCCAGCAGCTTTTCAGGGAACACTGAAGCTTTCTTT
CDR3: CASSFSGNTEAFF

V: TRBV18
J: TRBJ2-7
D: TRBD1
size: NA
DNA: TGTGCCAGCTCACCATCGACAGGGGGCATATACGAGCAGTACTTC
CDR3: CASSPSTGGIYEQYF

V: TRBV19
J: TRBJ2-3
D: NA
size: NA
DNA: TGTGCCAGTACAAGCGGGACAGATACGCAGTATTTT
CDR3: CASTSGTDTQYF

V: TRBV7-2
J: TRBJ2-3
D: NA
size: NA
DNA: TGTGCCAGCAGCCTCGGGACTCTGGGCACAGATACGCAGTATTTT
CDR3: CASSLGTLGTDTQYF

V: TRBV4-3
J: TRBJ1-1
D: NA
size: NA
DNA: TGCGCCAGCAGCCAAGGTCCCGAAGCTTTCTTT
CDR3: CASSQGPEAFF

V: TRBV3-1/TRBV3-2
J: TRBJ2-5
D: NA
size: NA
DNA: TGTGCCAGCAGCCTTAGACGGTCTACCTTCCAAGAGACCCAGTACTTC
CDR3: CASSLRRSTFQETQYF

V: TRBV11-2
J: TRBJ2-7
D: TRBD2
size: NA
DNA: TGTGCCAGCAGCTTAGGGGGGGTAGCGGGGAGCTCCTACGAGCAGTACTTC
CDR3: CASSLGGVAGSSYEQYF

V: TRBV9
J: TRBJ2-2
D: TRBD1
size: NA
DNA: TGTGCCAGCAGCGTCGTTGCCGGGACAGAGGGCACCGGGGAGCTGTTTTTT
CDR3: CASSVVAGTEGTGELFF

V: TRBV29-1
J: TRBJ1-1
D: NA
size: NA
DNA: TGCAGCGTGGGACCTAATCTCAGTGAAGCTTTCTTT
CDR3: CSVGPNLSEAFF

V: TRBV9
J: TRBJ2-5
D: NA
size: NA
DNA: TGTGCCAGCAGCGGACTAGGACAGTGGGAAGAGACCCAGTACTTC
CDR3: CASSGLGQWEETQYF

V: TRBV6-5
J: TRBJ2-2
D: TRBD2
size: NA
DNA: TGTGCCAGCAGTTCGAGCGGGGGGCGGGGCGGGGAGCTGTTTTTT
CDR3: CASSSSGGRGGELFF

V: TRBV6-6
J: TRBJ2-3
D: NA
size: NA
DNA: TGTGCCAGCATTAGCCGGGACTCTTTTCGTGATACGCAGTATTTT
CDR3: CASISRDSFRDTQYF

V: TRBV29-1
J: TRBJ2-2
D: TRBD2
size: NA
DNA: TGCAGCGTTGACGGGGGGTACACCGGGGAGCTGTTTTTT
CDR3: CSVDGGYTGELFF

V: TRBV7-9
J: TRBJ2-1
D: NA
size: NA
DNA: TGTGCCAGCAGCGTTAAAGGGGTTGAGCAGTTCTTC
CDR3: CASSVKGVEQFF

V: TRBV7-9
J: TRBJ2-3
D: TRBD1
size: NA
DNA: TGTGCCAGCAGCCCCCTGGGACAGGGGGTAAGTACGCAGTATTTT
CDR3: CASSPLGQGVSTQYF

V: TRBV6-2/TRBV6-3
J: TRBJ1-2
D: TRBD1
size: NA
DNA: TGTGCCAGCAGTTCGGGACAGGGGGCGTTTGGCTACACCTTC
CDR3: CASSSGQGAFGYTF

V: TRBV5-1
J: TRBJ1-2
D: NA
size: once
DNA: TGCGCCAGCAGCTTGGTAGGCTATGGCTACACCTTC
CDR3: CASSLVGYGYTF

V: TRBV6-5
J: TRBJ2-5
D: NA
size: NA
DNA: TGTGCCAGCAGACTGGGAGGTACCCAAGAGACCCAGTACTTC
CDR3: CASRLGGTQETQYF

V: TRBV9
J: TRBJ2-5
D: NA
size: NA
DNA: TGTGCCAGCAGCGTGTCAGGAGGTGTAAAGACCCAGTACTTC
CDR3: CASSVSGGVKTQYF

V: TRBV9
J: TRBJ2-1
D: NA
size: NA
DNA: TGTGCCAGCAGCGTAGGGGGCGCAAGTGGGAATGAGCAGTTCTTC
CDR3: CASSVGGASGNEQFF

V: TRBV3-1/TRBV3-2
J: TRBJ2-2
D: NA
size: NA
DNA: TGTGCCAGCAGCCTACAGGGATCCGGGGAGCTGTTTTTT
CDR3: CASSLQGSGELFF

V: TRBV18
J: TRBJ1-1
D: NA
size: NA
DNA: TGTGCCAGCTCAGTTGACGGTAGCACTGAAGCTTTCTTT
CDR3: CASSVDGSTEAFF

V: TRBV3-1/TRBV3-2
J: TRBJ2-4
D: NA
size: NA
DNA: TGTGCCAGCAGCAACACAAGGGACGCACTAGCCAAAAACATTCAGTACTTC
CDR3: CASSNTRDALAKNIQYF

V: TRBV6-1
J: TRBJ1-5
D: NA
size: NA
DNA: TGTGCCAGCAGTGAGGGCAGTAGCAACAATCAGCCCCAGCATTTT
CDR3: CASSEGSSNNQPQHF

V: TRBV2
J: TRBJ2-1
D: NA
size: NA
DNA: TGTGCCAGCAGTGAGCAGGCGAGCTCCTACAATGAGCAGTTCTTC
CDR3: CASSEQASSYNEQFF